A single T cell receptor (beta chain) is shown here with its context. Antigen unknown. The data derive from a study of cytomegalovirus exposure and HLA in healthy donors. 60 Vbeta and 13 Jbeta primers were used in PCR. Libraries were prepared by immunoSEQ multiplex PCR; TCRdb keeps only in-frame clonotypes and omits some of them. This sample has 50,000 to 65,000 clones; under 90% occur once, and the top ten carry roughly 3.2%. Study-wide results and limits: Later work found most CMV-associated TCR beta chains apparently HLA-restricted. Three of the chains that were CMV-associated were confirmed in vitro to be specific for CMV antigens.

Sequencing was done on a sample of PBMCs. The TCR sequence derives from a woman younger than 30 in good health and CMV-seronegative.

The CDR3 DNA follows: TGCAGCGTTAACAGGGGGCTTAACTATGGCTACACCTTC. Translation: CSVNRGLNYGYTF. J is TRBJ1-2 and V is TRBV29-1, with 9 bases that match TRBD1. V lost 5 bases, J lost 1 base, and 2 bases stayed unmatched. Germline CDR1 SQVTM, CDR2 ANQGSEA. The CDR3 has 13 amino acids.